The 27 T cell receptor beta chains presented below share a single source sample, sequenced in a study of neurological immune-mediated disorders. Time point indicated: longitudinal time-point 3. From the 5' RACE reads, TCRdb called clonotypes with MiXCR, one entry per CDR3 protein. Among fewer than 110,000 distinct CDR3 sequences listed, roughly a tenth were seen once. Sequenced input: PBMCs. These TCRs come from a female donor with HTLV-1-associated myelopathy (HAM/TSP).

The chain links TRBV5-1 to TRBJ2-5; D is ambiguous. This CDR3 region has 14 residues. The germline V and J ends were trimmed by 0 bases and 1 base, with 7 bases remaining between them. CDR1 is SGHRS and CDR2 is YFSETQ in the germline V gene. The CDR3 is CASSLGGFQETQYF. CDR3 in DNA: TGCGCCAGCAGCTTGGGCGGCTTCCAAGAGACCCAGTACTTC.

Turning to this clonotype: An end of the junction differs from the germline gene, which may be a read error. This sequence joins TRBV6-1 and TRBJ2-1; 8 bases are a match to TRBD2. This CDR3 is 15 amino acids long. The germline gives CDR1 MNHNS, CDR2 SASEGT. The DNA for the CDR3 is TGTGCCAGTACCCTATTAGCGGGGAATTACAATGAGCAGATCTTC. Protein product: CASTLLAGNYNEQIF.

The chain uses TRBV5-1 and TRBJ2-2; D gene unclear. V lost 0 bases and J lost 2, with 8 bases in between. There are 15 residues in the CDR3. The germline CDR1 and CDR2 sequences are SGHRS and YFSETQ. The CDR3, as DNA: TGCGCCAGCAGCTTGGAAGTCTCCAACACCGGGGAGCTGTTTTTT. Translated, it gives CASSLEVSNTGELFF.

The sample holds many counts of this clonotype. The chain carries TRBV6-5 and TRBJ2-6; the D is unclear. Germline CDR1 and CDR2: MNHEY and SVGAGI. The ends were cut back, 6 bases at V and 0 bases at J, with 3 bases in the middle. The CDR3 is made up of 13 amino acids. CDR3 DNA sequence: TGTGCCAGCAGAGGCTCTGGGGCCAACGTCCTGACTTTC. Translating gives CASRGSGANVLTF.

This clonotype has at least ten counts. The CDR3 spells CASSFDRESKKNIQYF. DNA of the CDR3: TGTGCCAGCAGTTTCGACAGGGAGTCCAAAAAAAACATTCAGTACTTC. V is TRBV28 and J is TRBJ2-4; 7 nucleotides align to TRBD1. This CDR3 is built from 16 residues. V lost 3 bases to trimming and J lost 4 bases; unmatched junction nucleotides: 9. Per germline, CDR1 MDHEN and CDR2 SYDVKM.

This clonotype was recorded many times. The chain is built from TRBV6-5 and TRBJ2-6; 7 nucleotides agree with TRBD1. Germline-derived CDR1 and CDR2 are MNHEY and SVGAGI. V shed 5 bases, J shed 4 bases, and the junction held 11 bases outside the gene matches. The CDR3 is made up of 17 amino acids. The CDR3 loop reads CASSKKTGQSGANVLTF. The CDR3 bases are TGTGCCAGCAGTAAAAAGACAGGGCAGTCCGGGGCCAACGTCCTGACTTTC.

Concerning this clonotype itself: This may stem from a read error, because a much larger clone lies one nucleotide away. J is TRBJ1-1 and V is TRBV7-9; D is uncertain. This CDR3 is 13 amino acids long. Germline V gene sequence: CDR1 SEHNR, CDR2 FQNEAQ (reference sequence). V was clipped by 1 base and J by 8 bases, with 11 bases between them. The CDR3 sequence: CASSLVSEPEAFF. The CDR3, as DNA: TGTGCCAGCAGCTTAGTGTCTGAACCGGAAGCTTTCTTT.

This clonotype was recorded at least ten times. The J gene is TRBJ2-7, the V gene TRBV14; 7 nucleotides line up with TRBD1. Germline lookup yields CDR1 SGHDN and CDR2 FVKESK. This CDR3 spans 15 amino acids. After removal of 2 bases from V and 3 bases from J, the junction contained 7 bases not matched to a gene. The CDR3 spells CASSQPGQSNYEQYF. CDR3 bases: TGTGCCAGCAGCCAACCGGGACAGAGTAACTACGAGCAGTACTTC.

This clonotype was seen repeatedly, ten times or more. The chain combines TRBV20-1 with TRBJ2-7, with TRBD1 as a possible D gene (6 bases). CDR1 is DFQATT and CDR2 is SNEGSKA in the germline V gene (reference sequence). Between the trimmed V and J ends, which lost 2 bases and 0 bases, there was a span of 20 bases. The CDR3 covers 17 residues. The CDR3 reads CSARPMKTGRLSYEQYF. DNA for the CDR3: TGCAGTGCTAGACCCATGAAGACAGGCCGTCTCTCCTACGAGCAGTACTTC.

Ten or more counts support this clonotype. This chain uses TRBV20-1 with TRBJ2-3; D tentatively fits TRBD1 or TRBD2 (5 bases each). Germline-derived CDR1 and CDR2 are DFQATT and SNEGSKA (reference sequence). V lost 6 bases, J lost 2 bases, and 15 bases lay in between. The CDR3 consists of 14 residues. In DNA form, the CDR3 reads TGCAGTGCCCAGGGACCTACCAACACAGATACGCAGTATTTT. As protein: CSAQGPTNTDTQYF.

This clonotype was seen repeatedly, ten times or more. V is TRBV20-1 and J is TRBJ2-1, with TRBD1 as a possible D gene (6 bases). This CDR3 has 16 residues. The germline CDR1 and CDR2 sequences are DFQATT and SNEGSKA (reference sequence). Trimming cost V 1 base and J 0 bases, with 13 bases left between them. This CDR3 is CSARGQQGSSYNEQFF. DNA for the CDR3: TGCAGTGCTAGAGGGCAGCAGGGGAGCTCCTACAATGAGCAGTTCTTC.

This clonotype was recorded at least ten times. The chain uses TRBV5-1 and TRBJ1-5; TRBD1 matches 9 bases. From germline, CDR1 is SGHRS and CDR2 YFSETQ. Trimming took 4 bases from V and 7 from J; bases not matched to a gene: 6. This CDR3 region has 14 residues. The CDR3, as DNA: TGCGCCAGCAGCCCGACAGGGGGTGAACAGCCCCAGCATTTT. Translated, it gives CASSPTGGEQPQHF.

V gene TRBV29-1 combines with J gene TRBJ1-1; D is perhaps TRBD1 (6 bases). CDR1 SQVTM and CDR2 ANQGSEA come from the germline V gene. Deletions cut 8 bases from V and 5 bases from J, with 15 bases between. The length of the CDR3 is 12 residues. CDR3 sequence (DNA): TGCAGCATGGACTCCCAGGGGACTGAAGCTTTCTTT. Translated: CSMDSQGTEAFF. The variable domain in full, with the rest retrieved from reference TRBV29-1 and TRBJ1-1, is SAVISQKPSRDICQRGTSLTIQCQVDSQVTMMFWYRQQPGQSLTLIATANQGSEATYESGFVIDKFPISRPNLTFSTLTVSNMSPEDSSIYLCSMDSQGTEAFFGQGTRLTVV.

This clonotype was seen at least ten times. V is TRBV5-6 and J is TRBJ2-5, with D tentatively TRBD2 (6 bases). V was pared by 2 bases and J by 4 bases, with 9 bases between. CDR3 length equals 13 residues. The germline gives CDR1 SGHDT, CDR2 YYEEEE. The CDR3 region has the DNA TGTGCCAGCAGCTTCTCCGGGGGAGAGACCCAGTACTTC. As protein: CASSFSGGETQYF.

This clonotype was observed many times. V and J are TRBV4-1 and TRBJ2-3; D call uncertain. V was shortened by 1 base and J by 2 bases, with 4 bases between the two germline ends. This CDR3 comprises 13 residues. CDR1 is MGHRA, CDR2 YSYEKL, per germline. DNA for the CDR3: TGCGCCAGCAGCCAAGTTATCACAGATACGCAGTATTTT. Its translation: CASSQVITDTQYF.

This clonotype was observed at least ten times. The chain couples TRBV6-6 to TRBJ2-2; the D is unclear. The CDR3 has 14 amino acids. Germline V gives CDR1 MNHNY, CDR2 SVGAGI (reference sequence). V was cut by 4 bases and J by 3 bases, with 9 bases left in between. CDR3 DNA sequence: TGTGCCAGCAGTTCCTTGGGTGACACCGGGGAGCTGTTTTTT. The encoded protein is CASSSLGDTGELFF.

The rearrangement links TRBV12-3 or TRBV12-4 to TRBJ2-7; D gene uncertain. This CDR3 comprises 14 residues. Trimming stripped 7 bases from V and 4 bases from J, with 17 bases between. The CDR3 loop reads CASNGLGKEYEQYF. CDR3 in DNA: TGTGCCAGCAACGGATTGGGCAAAGAATACGAGCAGTACTTC.

This clonotype appeared many times. The V and J genes are TRBV7-2 and TRBJ2-5; D remains unclear. With 2 bases removed from V and 4 bases from J, the gap between germline ends came to 17 bases. In germline, CDR1 is SGHTA, CDR2 FQGNSA. The CDR3 spans 16 residues. CDR3 in DNA: TGTGCCAGCAGCTTAAGGTCCAGCAAATCCCGAGAGACCCAGTACTTC. It encodes CASSLRSSKSRETQYF.

This clonotype was seen ten or more times. The V and J genes are TRBV7-9 and TRBJ2-5; D call uncertain. This CDR3 has 14 residues. V was clipped by 5 bases and J by 3 bases, with 13 bases between them. Germline assignment: CDR1 SEHNR and CDR2 FQNEAQ (reference sequence). The CDR3 spells CASSHKGAEETQYF. CDR3 bases: TGTGCCAGCAGCCATAAGGGTGCCGAAGAGACCCAGTACTTC.

This clonotype was found many times. CDR3 protein: CSASPTAPTDTQYF. The CDR3 region has the DNA TGCAGTGCTAGCCCGACAGCTCCCACAGATACGCAGTATTTT. The J gene is TRBJ2-3, the V gene TRBV20-1; a possible D gene is TRBD1 (5 bases). The germline V and J ends were trimmed by 3 bases and 2 bases, with 12 bases remaining between them. This CDR3 is 14 amino acids long. Germline V gene data show CDR1 as DFQATT and CDR2 as SNEGSKA (reference sequence).

This clonotype was observed at least ten times. This sequence joins TRBV4-1 and TRBJ2-7, with D uncertain. Trimming pared 1 base from V and 6 bases from J, leaving 22 bases between. The CDR3 covers 17 residues. CDR1 MGHRA and CDR2 YSYEKL come from the germline V gene. The CDR3 region is CASSQGLLGFRAGEQYF. As DNA, the CDR3 is TGCGCCAGCAGCCAAGGCCTATTAGGATTCCGAGCCGGCGAGCAGTACTTC.

This clonotype was detected ten times or more. The chain couples TRBV5-5 to TRBJ2-2; no definite D call. In germline, CDR1 is SGHKS, CDR2 YYEKEE (reference sequence). The CDR3 extends over 15 amino acids. V was pared by 0 bases and J by 5 bases, with 11 bases between. CDR3 nucleotides: TGTGCCAGCAGCTTGGACAGCAGTTCAACCGGGGAGCTGTTTTTT. Translating gives CASSLDSSSTGELFF.

This clonotype has ten or more counts. The chain has TRBV4-1 and TRBJ2-3; TRBD1 or TRBD2 may be the D gene (6 bases each). The length of the CDR3 is 17 residues. Germline assignment: CDR1 MGHRA and CDR2 YSYEKL. The V and J ends lost 0 bases and 2 bases respectively, with 15 bases between them. The CDR3 region has the DNA TGCGCCAGCAGCCAAGATAAGGGGGGACGCGACACAGATACGCAGTATTTT. Its protein product is CASSQDKGGRDTDTQYF.

This clonotype was counted ten times or more. V and J are TRBV4-1 and TRBJ1-5; tentatively, D is TRBD1 (5 bases). This CDR3 is built from 16 residues. Germline V gives CDR1 MGHRA, CDR2 YSYEKL. Trimming took off 4 bases at V and 5 bases at J, with 18 bases between the two ends. The CDR3 bases are TGCGCCAGCAGCCCAATGCCCCCAGGGCCGTATCAGCCCCAGCATTTT. It codes for CASSPMPPGPYQPQHF.

This clonotype came up a few times. The gene calls are TRBV27 and TRBJ1-2; D gene unclear. CDR1 MNHEY and CDR2 SMNVEV come from the germline V gene (reference sequence). Trimming took off 5 bases at V and 7 bases at J, with 17 bases between the two ends. The length of the CDR3 is 14 residues. The CDR3 loop reads CASSPSVSDFGYTF. The CDR3 DNA reads as TGTGCCAGCAGTCCTTCAGTTTCAGATTTTGGCTACACCTTC.

In its sample, this clonotype was seen many times. The J gene is TRBJ2-6, the V gene TRBV7-4; 8 nucleotides agree with TRBD2. The CDR3 contains 19 residues. Germline lookup yields CDR1 SGHVT and CDR2 SQSDAQ. V lost 5 bases and J lost 3; bases outside the gene matches: 15. The chain's CDR3 is CASSQRPASGGRGANVLTF. In DNA form, the CDR3 reads TGTGCCAGCAGCCAAAGGCCCGCCAGCGGGGGCCGTGGGGCCAACGTCCTGACTTTC.

Many counts were recorded for this clonotype. The chain employs TRBV7-8 and TRBJ1-5; D is possibly TRBD1 (5 bases). The germline V gene has CDR1 SGHVS and CDR2 FQNEAQ. V was pared by 4 bases and J by 4 bases, with 14 bases between. The CDR3 contains 15 residues. The CDR3 spells CASSSVAGQNQPQHF. The CDR3 DNA reads TGTGCCAGCAGCTCCGTAGCGGGGCAGAATCAGCCCCAGCATTTT.